Listed here are 10 T cell receptor beta chains from one sample, sequenced in a study of siplizumab effects on memory and regulatory T cells (dated by TCRdb to about 2019). Libraries were built with the immunoSEQ multiplex PCR assay. Entries here come from immuneACCESS through TCRdb and include only in-frame sequences with V and J called. Some clones fail to appear in such tables; in the studies checked, an unresolved V gene covers under half of the shortfall, and the cause of the remainder is unknown. This sample lists roughly 120,000 clones; approximately 94% were detected once. The ten largest clonotypes hold roughly 1.8% of the sample. Sequencing used non-Treg CD4+ T cells sorted from blood. The meaning of the sample's cell subset or site label: FACS-sorted unstimulated CD4+ non-regulatory T cells. These receptors were obtained from a human donor in good health.

This clone was observed a single time. The J gene is TRBJ2-3, the V gene TRBV5-4; 7 nucleotides agree with TRBD2. V trimming: 0 bases; J trimming: 3 bases; junction bases outside the gene matches: 4. The CDR3 contains 15 residues. The germline V gene has CDR1 SGHNT and CDR2 YYREEE (reference sequence). The CDR3 DNA reads as TGTGCCAGCAGCTTGGCCCTAGCGGAAACAGATACGCAGTATTTT. Translating gives CASSLALAETDTQYF. The full variable domain, its missing parts supplied by reference TRBV5-4 and TRBJ2-3, is ETGVTQSPTHLIKTRGQQVTLRCSSQSGHNTVSWYQQALGQGPQFIFQYYREEENGRGNFPPRFSGLQFPNYSSELNVNALELDDSALYLCASSLALAETDTQYFGPGTRLTVL.

The CDR3 nucleotides are TGTGCCAGCCGGCCCGGGACAGGGGGGGTTCAGCCCCAGCATTTT. It encodes CASRPGTGGVQPQHF. The chain recombines TRBV7-9 with TRBJ1-5; 11 nucleotides line up with TRBD1. Germline CDR1 reads SEHNR; CDR2 reads FQNEAQ (reference sequence). V lost 8 bases, J lost 6 bases, and 9 bases stayed unmatched. This CDR3 comprises 15 residues.

The chain uses TRBV18 and TRBJ2-2; the D is unclear. The CDR3 is made up of 14 amino acids. Germline CDR1 KGHSH, CDR2 LQKENI. Between the trimmed V and J ends, which lost 5 bases and 2 bases, there was a span of 9 bases. The CDR3 nucleotides are TGTGCCAGCTCATCCTCGGAAAACACCGGGGAGCTGTTTTTT. Translated, it gives CASSSSENTGELFF. The full variable domain, its missing parts supplied by reference TRBV18 and TRBJ2-2, is NAGVMQNPRHLVRRRGQEARLRCSPMKGHSHVYWYRQLPEEGLKFMVYLQKENIIDESGMPKERFSAEFPKEGPSILRIQQVVRGDSAAYFCASSSSENTGELFFGEGSRLTVL.

The rearrangement uses TRBV6-5 and TRBJ2-5, with TRBD1 identical over 8 bases. V trimming: 5 bases; J trimming: 4 bases; junction bases outside the gene matches: 6. Looked up from germline, CDR1 is MNHEY and CDR2 is SVGAGI. The CDR3 extends over 14 amino acids. The DNA for the CDR3 is TGTGCCAGCAGTATATCGACAGGGGCAGAGACCCAGTACTTC. Protein sequence: CASSISTGAETQYF.

The chain links TRBV11-3 to TRBJ2-1, with D uncertain. Germline lookup yields CDR1 SGHNT and CDR2 YENEEA. The CDR3 runs 15 residues. Trimming left V 1 base short and J 9 bases short, with 16 bases between. The chain's CDR3 is CASSLVAGLHSEQFF. The DNA of the CDR3 is TGTGCCAGCAGCTTAGTTGCCGGGCTTCATAGTGAGCAGTTCTTC.

Remarks on this clone: This specimen includes other DNA sequences encoding the same CDR3. This chain uses TRBV10-1 with TRBJ2-2, with D uncertain. Germline lookup yields CDR1 WNHNN and CDR2 SYGVQD (reference sequence). There are 14 residues in the CDR3. Trimming removed 7 bases from V and 6 bases from J, with 15 bases in between. The CDR3 sequence: CASTLRQAPGELFF. In DNA, the CDR3 is TGCGCCAGCACCTTAAGGCAAGCCCCCGGGGAGCTGTTTTTT.

This chain joins TRBV4-1 and TRBJ2-3; weak D call: TRBD2 (5 bases). The CDR3 has 15 residues. The ends were cut back, 3 bases at V and 4 bases at J, with 14 bases in the middle. The germline CDR1 and CDR2 sequences are MGHRA and YSYEKL. The CDR3 coding sequence is TGCGCCAGCAGCCACCCGGGGTCTACAGCAGATACGCAGTATTTT. Translated, it gives CASSHPGSTADTQYF.

The V gene is TRBV5-4, the J gene TRBJ2-3; TRBD2 aligns across 7 bases. The CDR3 totals 15 residues. After removal of 0 bases from V and 3 bases from J, the junction contained 4 bases not matched to a gene. CDR1 SGHNT and CDR2 YYREEE come from the germline V gene (reference sequence). The CDR3 nucleotides read TGTGCCAGCAGCTTGGCGACGGGGGGAACAGATACGCAGTATTTT. This sequence encodes CASSLATGGTDTQYF.

This chain links TRBV4-2 with TRBJ2-6; D is uncertain. Germline loops: CDR1 LGHNA, CDR2 YNFKEQ. V lost 1 base to trimming and J lost 4 bases, with 8 bases between them. CDR3 size: 15 residues. CDR3: CASSQVLGGANVLTF. The CDR3 DNA sequence: TGTGCCAGCAGCCAAGTCCTGGGGGGGGCCAACGTCCTGACTTTC.

This chain links TRBV7-9 with TRBJ2-1, with D maybe TRBD1 (5 bases). V dropped 2 bases and J dropped 4 bases, with 9 bases sitting between them. Germline V gene data show CDR1 as SEHNR and CDR2 as FQNEAQ (reference sequence). This CDR3 spans 14 amino acids. CDR3 nucleotides: TGTGCCAGCAGCTTACGGCAGGGATACAATGAGCAGTTCTTC. Encoded protein: CASSLRQGYNEQFF.